This T cell receptor (beta chain) was found in a study of cytomegalovirus exposure and HLA in healthy donors. Study-level results: There were some public TCRs occurring in many donors, but most TCR sequences were rare. According to a later analysis, TCR clusters from the first cohort tended to co-occur in the 100 to 150 validation repertoires.

TCRdb's table, derived via immunoSEQ multiplex PCR, lists solely in-frame clones and lacks some. The sample contains 200,000 to 250,000 clones, roughly 84% of which appear only once. V shed 5 bases and J shed 3 bases, with 23 bases lying between them. CDR1 is SEHNR, CDR2 FQNEAQ, per germline (reference sequence). This CDR3 spans 17 amino acids. This clone was detected a few times. Its target is unknown. The sequence came from a young woman in good health and CMV-seropositive. Source material: PBMCs. The chain is built from TRBV7-9 and TRBJ2-7, with TRBD2 as a possible D gene (5 bases). CDR3 in amino acids: CASSTTLVGGLFYEQYF. The CDR3 bases are TGTGCCAGCAGCACCACCCTGGTCGGCGGACTTTTCTACGAGCAGTACTTC.